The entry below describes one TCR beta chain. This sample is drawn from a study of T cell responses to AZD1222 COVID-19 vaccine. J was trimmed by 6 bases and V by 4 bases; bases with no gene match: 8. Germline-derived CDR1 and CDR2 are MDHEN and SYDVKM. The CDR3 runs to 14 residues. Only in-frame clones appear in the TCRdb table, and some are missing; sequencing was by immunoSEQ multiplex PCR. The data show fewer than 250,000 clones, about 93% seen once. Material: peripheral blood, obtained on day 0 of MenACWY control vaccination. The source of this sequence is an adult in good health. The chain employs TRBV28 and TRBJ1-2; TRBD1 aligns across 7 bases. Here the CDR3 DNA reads TGTGCCAGCAGTTCTCATTACAGGGGCGATGGCTACACCTTC. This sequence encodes CASSSHYRGDGYTF.